One sample yielded the 10 T cell receptor beta chains listed below, sequenced in a study of cytomegalovirus exposure and HLA in healthy donors. Using immunoSEQ multiplex PCR, the repertoire was profiled, and TCRdb retains in-frame clones only, with some absent. The sample has some 56,000 clones; roughly 93% are singletons. Material: PBMCs. The receptors were gathered from a woman aged 18-29 years in good health and CMV-seropositive.

This chain uses TRBV27 with TRBJ2-7; possible D gene TRBD2, 5 bases. V was pared by 3 bases and J by 0 bases, with 12 bases between. The length of the CDR3 is 15 residues. The V gene's germline CDR1 is MNHEY and CDR2 SMNVEV (reference sequence). CDR3 residues: CASSFSSRSSYEQYF. The CDR3 DNA reads as TGTGCCAGCAGTTTCTCTAGCAGGAGCTCCTACGAGCAGTACTTC.

The J gene is TRBJ1-4, the V gene TRBV7-9, with unresolved D. This CDR3 region has 16 residues. Germline CDR1 reads SEHNR; CDR2 reads FQNEAQ (reference sequence). Trimming took 1 base from V and 0 from J, leaving 9 bases between them. The CDR3 reads CASSLGTGATNEKLFF. Written as DNA, the CDR3 is TGTGCCAGCAGCTTAGGCACGGGTGCAACTAATGAAAAACTGTTTTTT.

The chain is built from TRBV7-6 and TRBJ1-2; no clear D. The length of the CDR3 is 12 residues. V lost 4 bases and J lost 8, with 11 bases in between. The germline gives CDR1 SGHVS, CDR2 FNYEAQ. This CDR3 reads CASSSGVLGYTF. CDR3 coding DNA: TGTGCCAGCAGCTCCGGGGTTTTGGGCTACACCTTC.

This chain links TRBV29-1 with TRBJ1-2; no firm D call. The germline CDR1 and CDR2 sequences are SQVTM and ANQGSEA. The CDR3 is made up of 14 amino acids. Trimming left V 6 bases short and J 0 bases short, with 14 bases between. Here the CDR3 DNA reads TGCAGCGTGACGCCCCGACTGACTAACTATGGCTACACCTTC. It specifies CSVTPRLTNYGYTF.

A single count supports this clone. This chain joins TRBV27 and TRBJ1-2, with TRBD1 identical over 10 bases. Germline V gene lookup returns CDR1 MNHEY and CDR2 SMNVEV (reference sequence). The CDR3 has 13 amino acids. The ends lost 5 bases at V and 8 bases at J; junction bases unmatched: 5. The CDR3 nucleotides are TGTGCCAGCAGTGGGACAGGGGTTGGCGGCTACACCTTC. Translation: CASSGTGVGGYTF.

Details on this clone: The sample contains more than one DNA sequence encoding this CDR3. V usage is TRBV5-5 and J usage is TRBJ2-3; 8 bases line up with TRBD1. Germline CDR1 and CDR2: SGHKS and YYEKEE (reference sequence). V lost 2 bases to trimming and J lost 1 base; unmatched junction nucleotides: 3. The CDR3 contains 15 residues. CDR3 sequence reads: CASSLDRGRTDTQYF. The CDR3 region has the DNA TGTGCCAGCAGCTTAGACAGGGGACGCACAGATACGCAGTATTTT.

The table lists this clone with a count of one. The rearrangement joins TRBV29-1 to TRBJ2-1; 12 bases line up with TRBD2. The V segment lost 5 bases and the J segment 10 bases; nucleotides outside the gene matches: 12. This CDR3 comprises 15 residues. The germline V gene has CDR1 SQVTM and CDR2 ANQGSEA. As DNA, the CDR3 is TGCAGCGTTTTACCCTCCCTAGCGGGGGGGCTGGAGCAGTTCTTC. Protein product: CSVLPSLAGGLEQFF.

As DNA, the CDR3 is TGTGCCAGCAGCCCCAGGGAGGGGGACGGGGAGCTGTTTTTT. Amino acid sequence: CASSPREGDGELFF. This chain uses TRBV7-9 with TRBJ2-2; the D gene is possibly TRBD2 (7 bases). The length of the CDR3 is 14 residues. V was shortened by 5 bases and J by 7 bases, with 14 bases between the two germline ends. Germline-derived CDR1 and CDR2 are SEHNR and FQNEAQ (reference sequence).

The rearrangement links TRBV19 to TRBJ2-7, with D maybe TRBD1 (6 bases). With 5 bases removed from V and 5 bases from J, the gap between germline ends came to 13 bases. CDR1 and CDR2 from the germline V gene are LNHDA and SQIVND (reference sequence). The CDR3 has 13 amino acids. This chain's CDR3 is CASSFQGTHEQYF. The CDR3 coding sequence is TGTGCCAGTAGTTTCCAGGGGACCCACGAGCAGTACTTC.

CDR3 nucleotides: TGCGCCAGCAGCCAAGAGGGCCCTAGCGGGGGCCCAGATACGCAGTATTTT. Its protein is CASSQEGPSGGPDTQYF. The chain links TRBV4-3 to TRBJ2-3; 10 bases match TRBD2. The CDR3 is 17 amino acids. CDR1 is LGHNA and CDR2 is YSLEER in the germline V gene. J was trimmed by 4 bases and V by 0 bases; bases with no gene match: 7.